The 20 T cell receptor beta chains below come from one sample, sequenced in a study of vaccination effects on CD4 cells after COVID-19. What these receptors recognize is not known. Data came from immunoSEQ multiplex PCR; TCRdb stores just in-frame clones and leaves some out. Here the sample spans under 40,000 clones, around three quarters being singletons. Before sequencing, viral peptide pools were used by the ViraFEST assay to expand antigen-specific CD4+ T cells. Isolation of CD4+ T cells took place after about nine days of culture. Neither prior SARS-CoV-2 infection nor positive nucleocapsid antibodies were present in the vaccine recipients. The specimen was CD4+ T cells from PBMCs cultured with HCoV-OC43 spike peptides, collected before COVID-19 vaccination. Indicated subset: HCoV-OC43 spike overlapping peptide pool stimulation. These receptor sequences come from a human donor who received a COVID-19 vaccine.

For the CDR3, the DNA is TGTGCCAGCAGTGAGCCCCGTTGGGGGGAGCATTCACCCCTCCACTTT. Amino acid sequence: CASSEPRWGEHSPLHF. This chain links TRBV6-1 with TRBJ1-6; TRBD1 is a possible D gene (5 bases). CDR3 length: 16 amino acids. CDR1 is MNHNS, CDR2 SASEGT, per germline. Trimming took off 3 bases at V and 8 bases at J, with 17 bases between the two ends.

Here the CDR3 DNA reads TGCGCCAGCAGCCAAGATTTCCCTTCGATGAACACTGAAGCTTTCTTT. It encodes CASSQDFPSMNTEAFF. The genes are TRBV4-3 and TRBJ1-1; D call uncertain. V was clipped by 0 bases and J by 0 bases, with 11 bases between them. Germline CDR1 LGHNA, CDR2 YSLEER. There are 16 residues in the CDR3.

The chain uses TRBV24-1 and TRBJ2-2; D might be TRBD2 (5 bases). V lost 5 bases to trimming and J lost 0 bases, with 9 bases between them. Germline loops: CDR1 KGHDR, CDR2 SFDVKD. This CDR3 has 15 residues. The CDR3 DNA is TGTGCCACCAGTGGTACGGGAACGAACACCGGGGAGCTGTTTTTT. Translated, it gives CATSGTGTNTGELFF.

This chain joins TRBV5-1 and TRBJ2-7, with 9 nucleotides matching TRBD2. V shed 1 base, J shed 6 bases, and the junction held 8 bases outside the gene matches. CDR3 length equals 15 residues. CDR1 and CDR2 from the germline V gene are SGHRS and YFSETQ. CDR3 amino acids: CASSLMGLAGTEQYF. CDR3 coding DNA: TGCGCCAGCAGCTTGATGGGGCTAGCGGGAACCGAGCAGTACTTC. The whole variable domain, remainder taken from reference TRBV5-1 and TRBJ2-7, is KAGVTQTPRYLIKTRGQQVTLSCSPISGHRSVSWYQQTPGQGLQFLFEYFSETQRNKGNFPGRFSGRQFSNSRSEMNVSTLELGDSALYLCASSLMGLAGTEQYFGPGTRLTVT.

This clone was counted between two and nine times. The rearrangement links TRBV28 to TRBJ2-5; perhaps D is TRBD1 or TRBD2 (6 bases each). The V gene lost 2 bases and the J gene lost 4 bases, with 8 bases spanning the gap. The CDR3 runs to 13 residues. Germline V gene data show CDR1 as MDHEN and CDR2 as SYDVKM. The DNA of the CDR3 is TGTGCCAGCAGTTTAGGGGGGCTAGAGACCCAGTACTTC. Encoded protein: CASSLGGLETQYF.

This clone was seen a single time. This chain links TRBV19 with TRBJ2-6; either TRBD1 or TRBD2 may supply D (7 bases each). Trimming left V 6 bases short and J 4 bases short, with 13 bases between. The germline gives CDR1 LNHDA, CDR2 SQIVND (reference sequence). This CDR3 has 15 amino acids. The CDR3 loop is CASSRGGQGANVLTF. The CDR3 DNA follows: TGTGCCAGTAGCCGCGGGGGACAGGGGGCCAACGTCCTGACTTTC.

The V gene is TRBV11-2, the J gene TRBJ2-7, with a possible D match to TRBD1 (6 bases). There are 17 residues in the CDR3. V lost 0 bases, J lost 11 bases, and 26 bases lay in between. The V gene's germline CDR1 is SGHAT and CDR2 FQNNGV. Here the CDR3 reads CASSLDWDNGPTGPKYF. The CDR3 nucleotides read TGTGCCAGCAGCTTAGATTGGGACAATGGTCCAACCGGGCCGAAGTACTTC.

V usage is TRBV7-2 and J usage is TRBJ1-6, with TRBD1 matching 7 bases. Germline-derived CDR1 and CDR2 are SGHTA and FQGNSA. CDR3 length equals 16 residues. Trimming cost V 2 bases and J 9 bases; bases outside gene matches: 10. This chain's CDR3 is CASSLLEGDSGSPLHF. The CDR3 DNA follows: TGTGCCAGCAGCTTACTGGAGGGGGACAGCGGTTCACCCCTCCACTTT.

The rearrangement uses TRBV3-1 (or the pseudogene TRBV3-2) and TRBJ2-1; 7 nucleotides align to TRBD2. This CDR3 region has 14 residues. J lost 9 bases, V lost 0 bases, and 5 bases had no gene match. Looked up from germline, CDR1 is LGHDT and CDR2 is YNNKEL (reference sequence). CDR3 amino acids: CASSQDSGGGEQFF. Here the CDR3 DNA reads TGTGCCAGCAGCCAAGATAGTGGGGGGGGTGAGCAGTTCTTC.

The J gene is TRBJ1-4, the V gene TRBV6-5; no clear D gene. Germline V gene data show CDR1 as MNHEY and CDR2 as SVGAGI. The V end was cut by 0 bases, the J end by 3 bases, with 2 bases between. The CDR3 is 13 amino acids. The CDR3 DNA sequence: TGTGCCAGCAGTTACTCCCCTAATGAAAAACTGTTTTTT. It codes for CASSYSPNEKLFF.

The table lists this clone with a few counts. The CDR3 DNA reads TGTGCCAGCAGCCGCGGGACAGCGTTCCAACCCCTCCACTTT. It specifies CASSRGTAFQPLHF. The chain couples TRBV11-1 to TRBJ1-6, with 7 bases aligning to TRBD1. CDR3 size: 14 residues. Trimming at V came to 5 bases and at J to 12 bases, leaving 10 bases not matched to a gene. Germline V lookup: CDR1 SGHAT, CDR2 FQDESV (reference sequence).

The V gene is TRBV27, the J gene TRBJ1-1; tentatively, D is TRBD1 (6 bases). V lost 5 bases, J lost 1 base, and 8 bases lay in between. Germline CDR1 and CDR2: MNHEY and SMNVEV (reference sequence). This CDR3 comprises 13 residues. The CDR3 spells CASSRQANTEAFF. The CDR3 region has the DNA TGTGCCAGCAGTCGACAGGCGAACACTGAAGCTTTCTTT.

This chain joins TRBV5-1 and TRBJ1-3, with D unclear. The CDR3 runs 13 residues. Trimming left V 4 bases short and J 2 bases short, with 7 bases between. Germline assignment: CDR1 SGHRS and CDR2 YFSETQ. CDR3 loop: CASSTGPGNTIYF. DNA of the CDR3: TGCGCCAGCAGCACTGGACCTGGAAACACCATATATTTT.

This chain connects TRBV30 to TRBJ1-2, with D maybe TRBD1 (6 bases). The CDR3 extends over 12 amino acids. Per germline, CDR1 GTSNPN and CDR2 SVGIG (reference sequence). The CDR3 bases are TGTGCGGCGAACTTAGGGGGGTTTGGCTACACCTTC. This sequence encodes CAANLGGFGYTF.

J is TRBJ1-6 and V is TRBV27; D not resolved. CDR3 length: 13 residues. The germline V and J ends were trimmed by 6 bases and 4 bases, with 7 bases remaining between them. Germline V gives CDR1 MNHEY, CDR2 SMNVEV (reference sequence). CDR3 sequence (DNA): TGTGCCAGCAGGGGGTTTTATAATTCACCCCTCCACTTT. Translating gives CASRGFYNSPLHF.

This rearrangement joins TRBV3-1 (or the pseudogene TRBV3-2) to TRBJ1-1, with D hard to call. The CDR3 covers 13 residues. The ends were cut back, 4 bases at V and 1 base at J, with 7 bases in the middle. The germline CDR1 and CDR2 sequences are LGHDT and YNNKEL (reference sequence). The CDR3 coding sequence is TGTGCCAGCAGCCTTGGAGGGAACACTGAAGCTTTCTTT. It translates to CASSLGGNTEAFF.

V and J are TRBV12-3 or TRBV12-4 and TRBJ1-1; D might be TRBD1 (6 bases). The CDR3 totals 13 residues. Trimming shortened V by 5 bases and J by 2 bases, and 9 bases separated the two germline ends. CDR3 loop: CASSDRRNTEAFF. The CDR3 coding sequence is TGTGCCAGCAGTGACAGGCGTAACACTGAAGCTTTCTTT.

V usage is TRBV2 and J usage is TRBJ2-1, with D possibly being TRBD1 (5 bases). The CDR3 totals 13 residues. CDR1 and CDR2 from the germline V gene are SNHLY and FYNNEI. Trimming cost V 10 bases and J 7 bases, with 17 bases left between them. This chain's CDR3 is CATTIQGGNEQFF. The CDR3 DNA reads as TGTGCCACCACCATCCAGGGTGGAAATGAGCAGTTCTTC.

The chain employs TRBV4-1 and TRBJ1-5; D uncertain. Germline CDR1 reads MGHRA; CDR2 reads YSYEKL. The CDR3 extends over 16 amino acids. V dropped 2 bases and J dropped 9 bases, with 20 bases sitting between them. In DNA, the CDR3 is TGCGCCAGCAGCCAAAAAGTAATAGAGGGTATGAGGCCCCAGCATTTT. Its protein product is CASSQKVIEGMRPQHF.

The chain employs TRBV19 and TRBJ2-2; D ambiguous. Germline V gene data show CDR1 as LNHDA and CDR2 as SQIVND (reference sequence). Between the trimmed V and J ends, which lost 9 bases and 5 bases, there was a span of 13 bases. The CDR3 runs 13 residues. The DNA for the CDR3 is TGTGCCAGCAGTCAATGGGGTACCGGGGAGCTGTTTTTT. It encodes CASSQWGTGELFF.